This T cell receptor (beta chain) was recovered during a study of T cell responses to AZD1222 COVID-19 vaccine. The study, taken as a whole, reports: Targeting of unmutated variant regions was reportedly seen in nearly half of spike-specific TCRs. Repertoires in all cases were sampled only once the peak T cell response had passed. Spike-specific TCR breadth and depth rose after two AZD1222 doses.

Worth noting for this clone: Its antigen is not known.

Trimming took off 8 bases at V and 1 base at J, with 14 bases between the two ends. CDR1 is MNHEY and CDR2 is SMNVEV in the germline V gene (reference sequence). There are 14 residues in the CDR3. Sequencing was performed with immunoSEQ multiplex PCR; in TCRdb, only in-frame clones are kept and a portion is missing. The table records about 150,000 clones, around 87% of them present only once. This receptor was taken from an adult who received the AZD1222 COVID-19 vaccine. The input for sequencing was peripheral blood, taken 28 days after the second AZD1222 dose. This chain joins TRBV27 and TRBJ1-1; D not certain. CDR3 protein: CASRLGAANTEAFF. CDR3 nucleotides: TGTGCCAGCCGTCTGGGAGCCGCGAACACTGAAGCTTTCTTT.